Shown below are 5 T cell receptor beta chains from a single sample sequenced in a study of monozygotic twins with inflammatory bowel disease. TCRdb reprocessed the 5' RACE reads and reports one entry per CDR3 protein, with no DNA. The table gives approximately 85,000 distinct CDR3 sequences; the top ten clones make up around 7% of it. Source material: blood. The receptors originated from a human donor with ulcerative colitis or Crohn's disease, or a healthy co-twin of an affected twin (not recorded which).

The V call is TRBV6-5, the J call TRBJ2-7. The germline V gene encodes CDR1 MNHEY and CDR2 SVGAGI. The CDR3 runs to 14 residues. CDR3 region: CASSDRVGTYEQYF.

The gene calls are TRBV6-5 and TRBJ2-7; the D call from TCRdb, TRBD1, cannot be confirmed without DNA. The CDR3 sequence is 16 residues long. From germline, CDR1 is MNHEY and CDR2 SVGAGI. CDR3 amino acids: CASSYTADRITNEQYF.

The chain links TRBV24-1 to TRBJ2-3. Germline V gene sequence: CDR1 KGHDR, CDR2 SFDVKD. The CDR3 runs to 13 residues. The CDR3 spells CATSDFSTDTQYF.

The chain recombines TRBV7-8 with TRBJ1-4; TCRdb returns TRBD1, unconfirmable since there is no DNA. From germline, CDR1 is SGHVS and CDR2 FQNEAQ. This CDR3 comprises 14 residues. CDR3 loop: CASSRAGGEEKLFF.

The chain is built from TRBV29-1 and TRBJ1-5. The CDR3 has 14 residues. Germline CDR1 SQVTM, CDR2 ANQGSEA. CDR3 amino acids: CSVGGDGFGQPQHF.